This T cell receptor beta chain comes out of a study of response to subunit inactivated influenza vaccine. Overall study findings and caveats: The study's authors posited that every seasonal influenza vaccination enlists few new T cells.

This clonotype appeared many times. Its antigen is not known. TCRdb reanalysed the RT-PCR reads using MiXCR and keeps one entry per CDR3 protein. The table lists approximately 530,000 distinct CDR3 sequences, approximately 7.6% of them singletons, with over 10% in the top ten. The CDR3 length is 17 residues. Germline lookup yields CDR1 SGHVS and CDR2 FNYEAQ. With 3 bases removed from V and 0 bases from J, the gap between germline ends came to 14 bases. This clonotype was obtained from a man aged 45 to 70 who received an inactivated influenza vaccine. The chain recombines TRBV7-6 with TRBJ2-2; D not certain. The sequenced sample was PBMCs from blood, obtained less than 30 months after vaccination. DNA for the CDR3: TGTGCCAGCAGCTTTGGCGTCGATCGGCCGAACACCGGGGAGCTGTTTTTT. This translates into CASSFGVDRPNTGELFF.